The 29 T cell receptor beta chains below all came from one sample that was sequenced in a study of blood T cell repertoires in COVID-19. Repertoires were generated with immunoSEQ multiplex PCR, while TCRdb's copy carries only in-frame clones and drops some. Of just over 95,000 clones in the sample, 82% were seen once. The sample was peripheral blood. The receptors were sampled from a man older than 75 with acute or convalescent COVID-19.

The chain combines TRBV7-7 with TRBJ1-4, with a possible D match to TRBD1 (6 bases). Germline V CDR1 and CDR2: SSHAT, FNYEAQ (reference sequence). The length of the CDR3 is 15 residues. V lost 0 bases and J lost 7, with 12 bases in between. CDR3 loop: CASSLAMGAGEKLFF. The CDR3 nucleotides read TGTGCCAGCAGCTTAGCGATGGGGGCAGGTGAAAAACTGTTTTTT.

This clone was recorded only once. The V gene is TRBV11-2, the J gene TRBJ1-1; D is uncertain. CDR3 length: 12 amino acids. Trimming stripped 2 bases from V and 8 bases from J, with 9 bases between. Germline V CDR1 and CDR2: SGHAT, FQNNGV. CDR3 DNA: TGTGCCAGCAGCTTAATCCGACAAGAAGCTTTCTTT. Its translation is CASSLIRQEAFF.

The rearrangement uses TRBV18 and TRBJ2-7; tentatively, D is TRBD1 (6 bases). CDR3 size: 14 residues. Germline V gene data show CDR1 as KGHSH and CDR2 as LQKENI. V lost 4 bases, J lost 3 bases, and 13 bases lay in between. This CDR3 is CASSLTTGFYEQYF. Here the CDR3 DNA reads TGTGCCAGCTCACTTACGACAGGATTCTACGAGCAGTACTTC.

The J gene is TRBJ1-2, the V gene TRBV28; D is unclear. This CDR3 has 13 residues. Per the germline V gene, CDR1 is MDHEN and CDR2 is SYDVKM. Trimming stripped 4 bases from V and 4 bases from J, with 10 bases between. In DNA form, the CDR3 reads TGTGCCAGCAGTTCCACAGTTTTCTATGGCTACACCTTC. As protein: CASSSTVFYGYTF.

CDR3: CAISSQGADAFF. Written as DNA, the CDR3 is TGTGCCATCAGCTCACAGGGGGCAGATGCTTTCTTT. This chain joins TRBV10-3 and TRBJ1-1; 9 bases align to TRBD1. The J segment lost 11 bases and the V segment lost 6 bases, leaving 7 bases of the junction unmatched. The V gene's germline CDR1 is ENHRY and CDR2 SYGVKD. The CDR3 contains 12 residues.

V is TRBV30 and J is TRBJ2-3, with TRBD2 matching 8 bases. The CDR3 has 12 amino acids. The germline V gene has CDR1 GTSNPN and CDR2 SVGIG (reference sequence). V lost 4 bases to trimming and J lost 7 bases; unmatched junction nucleotides: 4. DNA for the CDR3: TGTGCCTGGACGGGCGGGGGGAATACGCAGTATTTT. Protein product: CAWTGGGNTQYF.

This chain joins TRBV6-6 and TRBJ1-5; D is unclear. The V end lost 2 bases, the J end lost 4 bases, and 3 bases lay between the germline ends. Germline V gene lookup returns CDR1 MNHNY and CDR2 SVGAGI (reference sequence). The CDR3 consists of 12 residues. CDR3 region: CASSYQNQPQHF. Here the CDR3 DNA reads TGTGCCAGCAGTTACCAGAATCAGCCCCAGCATTTT.

This chain links TRBV5-4 with TRBJ2-1; D gene uncertain. Trimming removed 1 base at V and 8 bases at J, with 10 bases between. CDR3 length: 13 amino acids. Germline lookup yields CDR1 SGHNT and CDR2 YYREEE (reference sequence). The chain's CDR3 is CASSLWAADEQFF. DNA of the CDR3: TGTGCCAGCAGCTTGTGGGCCGCAGATGAGCAGTTCTTC.

This clone showed up just once. The rearrangement uses TRBV30 and TRBJ1-6; 9 bases map to TRBD1. CDR1 is GTSNPN, CDR2 SVGIG, per germline (reference sequence). Trimming at V came to 5 bases and at J to 8 bases, leaving 10 bases not matched to a gene. This CDR3 comprises 15 residues. The CDR3 reads CAWEGTGKTHSPLHF. The CDR3 DNA sequence: TGTGCCTGGGAGGGGACAGGGAAAACCCATTCACCCCTCCACTTT.

This clone was seen only a few times. The V and J genes are TRBV19 and TRBJ1-6; weak D call: TRBD1 (5 bases). The CDR3 has 15 amino acids. Looked up from germline, CDR1 is LNHDA and CDR2 is SQIVND (reference sequence). Trimming removed 5 bases from V and 9 bases from J, with 17 bases in between. The CDR3 DNA reads TGTGCCAGTAGTGACGGGGCCTTCGGGAGTTCACCCCTCCACTTT. Translation gives CASSDGAFGSSPLHF.

A single count supports this clone. The CDR3 bases are TGCGCCAGCAGCCAAGATTTTGCGGGGGGGCCTAATGAGCAGTTCTTC. Encoded protein: CASSQDFAGGPNEQFF. V gene TRBV4-3 combines with J gene TRBJ2-1; 9 bases align to TRBD2. Per the germline V gene, CDR1 is LGHNA and CDR2 is YSLEER. The CDR3 extends over 16 amino acids. V trimming: 0 bases; J trimming: 7 bases; junction bases outside the gene matches: 7.

The chain has TRBV5-4 and TRBJ2-1; D is perhaps TRBD1 (5 bases). Germline V gene lookup returns CDR1 SGHNT and CDR2 YYREEE (reference sequence). The CDR3 is 13 amino acids. The V end lost 2 bases, the J end lost 8 bases, and 11 bases lay between the germline ends. The CDR3, as DNA: TGTGCCAGCAGCTTCGGACAAACGGATGAGCAGTTCTTC. Its translation is CASSFGQTDEQFF.

This chain uses TRBV4-3 with TRBJ2-2; the D gene is possibly TRBD2 (5 bases). Trimming pared 0 bases from V and 8 bases from J, leaving 10 bases between. Germline assignment: CDR1 LGHNA and CDR2 YSLEER. The length of the CDR3 is 14 residues. CDR3 bases: TGCGCCAGCAGCCAAGATGCAGGCGGGGGGGAGCTGTTTTTT. Encoded protein: CASSQDAGGGELFF.

CDR3 nucleotide sequence: TGTGCCAGCAGTCGGACACCCCCCAATTCACCCCTCCACTTT. Translation: CASSRTPPNSPLHF. This sequence joins TRBV28 and TRBJ1-6, with D perhaps TRBD1 (5 bases). This CDR3 has 14 residues. Trimming cost V 5 bases and J 7 bases, with 12 bases left between them. The V gene's germline CDR1 is MDHEN and CDR2 SYDVKM.

V and J are TRBV3-1 (or the pseudogene TRBV3-2) and TRBJ2-1; TRBD2 is a possible D gene (5 bases). CDR3 length: 12 residues. Germline CDR1 and CDR2: LGHDT and YNNKEL (reference sequence). The V gene lost 4 bases and the J gene lost 12 bases, with 13 bases spanning the gap. CDR3 bases: TGTGCCAGCAGCCTACGACCTGAGGGGCAGTTCTTC. This gives the protein CASSLRPEGQFF.

The J gene is TRBJ1-5, the V gene TRBV29-1; TRBD1 matches at 7 bases. The CDR3 is 12 residues long. The V gene's germline CDR1 is SQVTM and CDR2 ANQGSEA. V was clipped by 7 bases and J by 1 base; unmatched bases: 1. CDR3 DNA sequence: TGCAGCGCGGGACAGAGCAATCAGCCCCAGCATTTT. This sequence encodes CSAGQSNQPQHF.

The CDR3 is CASGPSRGPGTDTQYF. The CDR3 DNA is TGTGCCAGTGGCCCCTCCAGGGGGCCGGGCACAGATACGCAGTATTTT. The chain links TRBV19 to TRBJ2-3; TRBD1 matches 8 bases. Germline CDR1 reads LNHDA; CDR2 reads SQIVND (reference sequence). Trimming took 8 bases from V and 1 from J; bases not matched to a gene: 11. This CDR3 spans 16 amino acids.

The chain has TRBV6-2 or TRBV6-3 and TRBJ2-1; 13 bases are a match to TRBD2. Germline-derived CDR1 and CDR2 are MNHEY and SVGEGT. There are 17 residues in the CDR3. J was trimmed by 6 bases and V by 6 bases; bases with no gene match: 11. In DNA, the CDR3 is TGTGCCAGCAGCTTCGGGACTAGCGGGATTGGCGGCAATGAGCAGTTCTTC. Translation: CASSFGTSGIGGNEQFF.

The chain is built from TRBV3-1 (or the pseudogene TRBV3-2) and TRBJ2-3, with D maybe TRBD2 (6 bases). Germline loops: CDR1 LGHDT, CDR2 YNNKEL (reference sequence). The CDR3 has 15 amino acids. V was shortened by 2 bases and J by 1 base, with 10 bases between the two germline ends. In DNA form, the CDR3 reads TGTGCCAGCAGCCAAACGGGAGCTGGCACAGATACGCAGTATTTT. Protein product: CASSQTGAGTDTQYF.

V is TRBV14 and J is TRBJ2-2; tentative D call: TRBD2 (5 bases). CDR1 SGHDN and CDR2 FVKESK come from the germline V gene. V dropped 2 bases and J dropped 3 bases, with 7 bases sitting between them. This CDR3 contains 14 residues. The CDR3 nucleotides are TGTGCCAGCAGCCAAACTAGAGACACCGGGGAGCTGTTTTTT. Translated, it gives CASSQTRDTGELFF.

The J gene is TRBJ2-2, the V gene TRBV7-2; 11 bases are a match to TRBD2. J was trimmed by 8 bases and V by 0 bases; bases with no gene match: 5. The germline gives CDR1 SGHTA, CDR2 FQGNSA. The CDR3 runs 16 residues. Written as DNA, the CDR3 is TGTGCCAGCAGCTTAGCAACTAGCGGGAGTCGAGGGGAGCTGTTTTTT. It specifies CASSLATSGSRGELFF.

In its sample, this clone was seen a few times. The genes are TRBV14 and TRBJ2-7; the match to TRBD1 covers 7 bases. The ends lost 5 bases at V and 3 bases at J; junction bases unmatched: 13. The length of the CDR3 is 16 residues. The germline CDR1 and CDR2 sequences are SGHDN and FVKESK. DNA for the CDR3: TGTGCCAGCAGCGACGATGACAGGGAATCAATCTACGAGCAGTACTTC. Translated: CASSDDDRESIYEQYF. Looking up the rest from reference TRBV14 and TRBJ2-7 gives the full variable domain: EAGVTQFPSHSVIEKGQTVTLRCDPISGHDNLYWYRRVMGKEIKFLLHFVKESKQDESGMPNNRFLAERTGGTYSTLKVQPAELEDSGVYFCASSDDDRESIYEQYFGPGTRLTVT.

The chain is built from TRBV25-1 and TRBJ2-3; 11 bases are a match to TRBD2. This CDR3 contains 15 residues. CDR1 and CDR2 from the germline V gene are MGHDK and SYGVNS. Losses at the gene ends were 2 bases for V and 4 bases for J; bases not matched to a gene: 2. CDR3 nucleotide sequence: TGTGCCAGCAGTGAAACTAGCGGGAGAGCAGATACGCAGTATTTT. Its translation is CASSETSGRADTQYF.

The chain couples TRBV28 to TRBJ1-5, with D hard to call. Trimming shortened V by 6 bases and J by 3 bases, and 9 bases separated the two germline ends. The CDR3 loop spans 13 amino acids. CDR1 MDHEN and CDR2 SYDVKM come from the germline V gene. Here the CDR3 DNA reads TGTGCCAGCAGCCCAGAATACAATCAGCCCCAGCATTTT. Protein sequence: CASSPEYNQPQHF.

The CDR3 sequence: CASSLVQVNTEAFF. CDR3 in DNA: TGTGCCAGCAGCTTAGTTCAGGTGAACACTGAAGCTTTCTTT. The chain recombines TRBV7-9 with TRBJ1-1, with D unresolved. CDR1 is SEHNR and CDR2 is FQNEAQ in the germline V gene (reference sequence). The V gene lost 1 base and the J gene lost 0 bases, with 6 bases spanning the gap. The CDR3 is 14 amino acids.

The chain has TRBV13 and TRBJ2-7; D possibly corresponds to TRBD2 (5 bases). CDR1 is PRHDT, CDR2 FYEKMQ, per germline (reference sequence). This CDR3 is built from 15 residues. The V and J ends lost 5 bases and 0 bases respectively, with 14 bases between them. DNA for the CDR3: TGTGCCAGCAGCGAAGGAGGACGAATCTCCTACGAGCAGTACTTC. This sequence encodes CASSEGGRISYEQYF.

The chain is built from TRBV28 and TRBJ1-2; D gene ambiguous. The CDR3 runs to 11 residues. V shed 6 bases and J shed 2 bases, with 4 bases lying between them. From germline, CDR1 is MDHEN and CDR2 SYDVKM. In DNA form, the CDR3 reads TGTGCCAGCAGCACAAACTATGGCTACACCTTC. Encoded protein: CASSTNYGYTF.

This chain connects TRBV19 to TRBJ1-3; D is ambiguous. The germline gives CDR1 LNHDA, CDR2 SQIVND (reference sequence). This CDR3 is 13 amino acids long. V lost 5 bases, J lost 4 bases, and 9 bases lay in between. CDR3 loop: CASSWLAGNTIYF. The CDR3, as DNA: TGTGCCAGTAGTTGGTTAGCCGGAAACACCATATATTTT.

V gene TRBV10-2 combines with J gene TRBJ1-5, with unresolved D. Germline CDR1 WSHSY, CDR2 SAAADI. The CDR3 length is 12 residues. The V end was cut by 2 bases, the J end by 5 bases, with 4 bases between. In DNA form, the CDR3 reads TGCGCCAGCAGTGAGGGCCATCAGCCCCAGCATTTT. Translated, it gives CASSEGHQPQHF.